This T cell receptor beta chain was recovered during a study of T cells in Graves' hyperthyroidism and ophthalmopathy. Amplified regions were TCR beta CDR3 sequences from RNA transcripts. The TCR CDR3 first-round RT-PCR relied on the HTBI primer set. TCRdb itself ran the multiplex PCR reads through MiXCR, one entry per CDR3 protein. This table holds 330,000 or so distinct CDR3 sequences, roughly 20% found once. PBMCs were sourced from approximately 9.3 ml fresh peripheral blood. The sample holds many counts of this clonotype. Its target is not known. Overall study findings and caveats: In the blood, most expanded thyroid clonotypes above 0.001 appeared as well.

This CDR3 region has 13 residues. V shed 3 bases and J shed 9 bases, with 9 bases lying between them. Germline V CDR1 and CDR2: MDHEN, SYDVKM. The clonotype was recovered from a woman aged 40 to 50 with Graves' ophthalmopathy. The rearrangement uses TRBV28 and TRBJ1-6, with D tentatively TRBD1 (6 bases). Sequencing was carried out using blood. The CDR3 bases are TGTGCCAGCAGTTTCGACAGGCTTTCACCCCTCCACTTT. Its translation: CASSFDRLSPLHF.